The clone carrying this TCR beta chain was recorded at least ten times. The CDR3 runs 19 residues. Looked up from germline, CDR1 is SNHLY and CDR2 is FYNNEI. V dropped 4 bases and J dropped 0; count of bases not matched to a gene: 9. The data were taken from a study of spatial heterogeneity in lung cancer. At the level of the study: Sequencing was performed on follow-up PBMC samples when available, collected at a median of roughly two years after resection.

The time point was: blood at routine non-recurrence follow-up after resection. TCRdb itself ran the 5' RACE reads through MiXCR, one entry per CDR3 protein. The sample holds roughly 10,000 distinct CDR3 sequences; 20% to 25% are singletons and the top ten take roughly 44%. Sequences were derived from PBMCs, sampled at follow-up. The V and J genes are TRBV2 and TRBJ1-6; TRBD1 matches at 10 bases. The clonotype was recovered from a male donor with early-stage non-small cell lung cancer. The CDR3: CASSGAIGQGGSYNSPLHF. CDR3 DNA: TGTGCCAGCAGTGGGGCCATCGGACAGGGGGGCTCCTATAATTCACCCCTCCACTTT.